This TCR beta chain appears in the sequencing data of a study of multiple sclerosis patients with progressive multifocal leukoencephalopathy. Noted time point: before natalizumab initiation. Trimming removed 4 bases from V and 9 bases from J, with 20 bases in between. The germline gives CDR1 SGHDT, CDR2 YYEEEE. CDR3 length: 15 amino acids. The assay was immunoSEQ multiplex PCR, and TCRdb's table has in-frame clones only and misses some. Among under 40,000 clones listed, more than 85% were seen once. The receptor comes from a man in his thirties or forties with multiple sclerosis. The chain employs TRBV5-6 and TRBJ2-1; a possible D gene is TRBD2 (5 bases). What was sequenced was PBMCs. This CDR3 is CASSLTLTWAGEQFF. The CDR3 DNA is TGTGCCAGCAGCCTAACCCTGACCTGGGCGGGTGAGCAGTTCTTC.